One sample yielded the 21 T cell receptor beta chains listed below, sequenced in a study of shared clonotypes between healthy human individuals. Assay: immunoSEQ multiplex PCR; the TCRdb copy retains only in-frame clones and omits some. Of around 440,000 clones in the sample, 77% were seen once. Input material: PBMCs. Receptor source: a woman aged 40 to 50 in good health. Some clones in this sample may be carry-over from other donors' samples.

This chain uses TRBV5-8 with TRBJ1-1, with D possibly being TRBD1 (5 bases). From germline, CDR1 is SGHTS and CDR2 YDEGEE. The CDR3 covers 15 residues. Trimming stripped 1 base from V and 4 bases from J, with 14 bases between. The chain's CDR3 is CASSLFAGIGTEAFF. In nucleotides, the CDR3 is TGTGCCAGCAGCTTGTTTGCAGGGATAGGCACTGAAGCTTTCTTT. Full variable domain (outside the CDR3, taken from reference TRBV5-8 and TRBJ1-1): EAGVTQSPTHLIKTRGQQATLRCSPISGHTSVYWYQQALGLGLQFLLWYDEGEERNRGNFPPRFSGRQFPNYSSELNVNALELEDSALYLCASSLFAGIGTEAFFGQGTRLTVV.

The rearrangement uses TRBV9 and TRBJ2-3; 7 nucleotides align to TRBD1. Looked up from germline, CDR1 is SGDLS and CDR2 is YYNGEE. Losses at the gene ends were 0 bases for V and 6 bases for J; bases not matched to a gene: 7. The CDR3 runs 15 residues. CDR3 nucleotide sequence: TGTGCCAGCAGCGTAGCGGGGACAGTGGGGGATACGCAGTATTTT. Translating gives CASSVAGTVGDTQYF.

This clone was seen a single time. The J gene is TRBJ1-4, the V gene TRBV7-2; D not resolved. V lost 5 bases and J lost 4, with 11 bases in between. The CDR3 contains 14 residues. Germline values: CDR1 SGHTA, CDR2 FQGNSA. CDR3: CASSEQTRNEKLFF. The CDR3, as DNA: TGTGCCAGCAGCGAGCAGACACGTAATGAAAAACTGTTTTTT. Complete variable domain (other parts from reference TRBV7-2 and TRBJ1-4): GAGVSQSPSNKVTEKGKDVELRCDPISGHTALYWYRQSLGQGLEFLIYFQGNSAPDKSGLPSDRFSAERTGGSVSTLTIQRTQQEDSAVYLCASSEQTRNEKLFFGSGTQLSVL.

The genes are TRBV6-6 and TRBJ2-1; the match to TRBD2 covers 9 bases. V lost 7 bases to trimming and J lost 5 bases; unmatched junction nucleotides: 9. Germline V gene lookup returns CDR1 MNHNY and CDR2 SVGAGI (reference sequence). CDR3 length: 15 residues. CDR3 nucleotide sequence: TGTGCCAGCACAGTTGCGGGAGGGGTAGACAATGAGCAGTTCTTC. Translating it yields CASTVAGGVDNEQFF.

In this sample, this clone turned up a few times. The V gene is TRBV10-2, the J gene TRBJ2-5, with 14 bases that match TRBD2. The CDR3 is 13 amino acids. J was trimmed by 11 bases and V by 7 bases; bases with no gene match: 6. Germline V CDR1 and CDR2: WSHSY, SAAADI. DNA for the CDR3: TGCGCCAGCATCGGGACTAGCGGGAGAGAGCAGTACTTC. It codes for CASIGTSGREQYF.

The chain recombines TRBV19 with TRBJ1-1, with D possibly TRBD1 on 6 matching bases. V lost 6 bases and J lost 1, with 9 bases in between. The CDR3 consists of 13 residues. From germline, CDR1 is LNHDA and CDR2 SQIVND (reference sequence). In DNA, the CDR3 is TGTGCCAGTAGCGGACAGAGGAACACTGAAGCTTTCTTT. Translated, it gives CASSGQRNTEAFF.

This clone was found once. The DNA for the CDR3 is TGTGCCAGCAGAACGCTAGCGGGAGGTACCGGGGAGCTGTTTTTT. Residues: CASRTLAGGTGELFF. This chain joins TRBV28 and TRBJ2-2; the match to TRBD2 covers 11 bases. CDR3 length: 15 residues. CDR1 and CDR2 from the germline V gene are MDHEN and SYDVKM. After removal of 6 bases from V and 5 bases from J, the junction contained 5 bases not matched to a gene.

This clone has just a few counts. V and J are TRBV4-1 and TRBJ1-3, with D hard to call. The CDR3 contains 12 residues. Germline CDR1 and CDR2: MGHRA and YSYEKL. With 0 bases removed from V and 10 bases from J, the gap between germline ends came to 7 bases. CDR3 in amino acids: CASSQDTRTIYF. The CDR3 DNA reads TGCGCCAGCAGCCAAGATACGAGGACCATATATTTT.

Notes on this clone: One end of the junction does not line up with germline, which may come from a read error. The gene calls are TRBV30 and TRBJ1-1; no clear D gene. Per the germline V gene, CDR1 is GTSNPN and CDR2 is SVGIG (reference sequence). The CDR3 covers 13 residues. DNA for the CDR3: TGTGCCTGGTACTGGAACATGAACATTGAAGCTTTCTTT. Encoded protein: CAWYWNMNIEAFF.

The chain recombines TRBV7-9 with TRBJ1-1, with 9 nucleotides matching TRBD1. CDR1 SEHNR and CDR2 FQNEAQ come from the germline V gene (reference sequence). The V and J ends lost 5 bases and 0 bases, in that order; junction bases with no gene match: 10. There are 17 residues in the CDR3. The CDR3 sequence is CASSPAGQGLMNTEAFF. The CDR3 region has the DNA TGTGCCAGCAGCCCGGCGGGACAGGGCCTTATGAACACTGAAGCTTTCTTT.

This chain uses TRBV28 with TRBJ2-7; perhaps TRBD2 as D (7 bases). This CDR3 region has 13 residues. Looked up from germline, CDR1 is MDHEN and CDR2 is SYDVKM. V gave up 10 bases and J gave up 0 bases, with 13 bases separating them. The CDR3 DNA reads as TGTGCCACCACCCGGGGGGCCTCCTACGAGCAGTACTTC. Translated, it gives CATTRGASYEQYF.

Comments on this clone: The sample contains more than one DNA sequence encoding this CDR3. This rearrangement joins TRBV6-4 to TRBJ2-3; no clear D. CDR1 and CDR2 (germline): MRHNA, SNTAGT. V lost 3 bases and J lost 2, with 6 bases in between. The CDR3 sequence is 13 residues long. CDR3 region: CASSEEDTDTQYF. As DNA, the CDR3 is TGTGCCAGCAGTGAAGAAGACACAGATACGCAGTATTTT.

The chain links TRBV30 to TRBJ2-7; 12 bases fit TRBD2. CDR3 length: 16 residues. The ends lost 4 bases at V and 4 bases at J; junction bases unmatched: 11. Germline-derived CDR1 and CDR2 are GTSNPN and SVGIG (reference sequence). The DNA for the CDR3 is TGTGCCTGGACGAGGAGACTAGCGGGAGAAGGTTACGAGCAGTACTTC. Amino acid sequence: CAWTRRLAGEGYEQYF.

The CDR3 sequence is CASSLRGENEQFF. In DNA, the CDR3 is TGTGCCAGCAGTCTCAGGGGCGAGAATGAGCAGTTCTTC. The chain joins TRBV6-1 to TRBJ2-1, with a weak D call TRBD1 (6 bases). The CDR3 contains 13 residues. CDR1 is MNHNS, CDR2 SASEGT, per germline. Deletions cut 5 bases from V and 7 bases from J, with 12 bases between.

This clone appeared once. A read error may be the cause here, since a much bigger clone is one base away. The CDR3: CASSLTGMNTEAFF. DNA of the CDR3: TGTGCCAGCAGCCTGACAGGGATGAACACTGAAGCTTTCTTT. The rearrangement uses TRBV6-5 and TRBJ1-1, with 7 bases matching TRBD1. With 6 bases clipped from V and 0 bases from J, the junction kept 4 bases outside the gene matches. Germline lookup yields CDR1 MNHEY and CDR2 SVGAGI. The CDR3 loop spans 14 amino acids.

This clone was counted between two and nine times. Other DNA sequences in this sample translate to the same CDR3. The CDR3: CASSLGRGEQFF. In DNA form, the CDR3 reads TGTGCCAGCAGCTTAGGACGGGGTGAGCAGTTCTTC. This sequence joins TRBV7-2 and TRBJ2-1, with D possibly being TRBD2 (5 bases). Per the germline V gene, CDR1 is SGHTA and CDR2 is FQGNSA. The CDR3 spans 12 residues. V was cut by 1 base and J by 9 bases, with 7 bases left in between.

This clone was seen at least ten times. At the DNA level, this CDR3 is encoded by other sequences in the same sample as well. The gene calls are TRBV6-4 and TRBJ2-7, with D unresolved. Germline loops: CDR1 MRHNA, CDR2 SNTAGT. The CDR3 spans 15 residues. The V and J ends lost 4 bases and 5 bases respectively, with 18 bases between them. CDR3 in DNA: TGTGCCAGCAGTGCCAGACCCGGTTCAGCCCACGAGCAGTACTTC. Residues: CASSARPGSAHEQYF.

The V gene is TRBV10-2, the J gene TRBJ2-7; TRBD2 might be the D (7 bases). The V end was cut by 3 bases, the J end by 0 bases, with 12 bases between. The germline V gene has CDR1 WSHSY and CDR2 SAAADI. The CDR3 runs 15 residues. Here the CDR3 reads CASSERRGPSYEQYF. The DNA for the CDR3 is TGCGCCAGCAGTGAACGGCGGGGGCCCTCCTACGAGCAGTACTTC.

This clone was picked up one time. This CDR3 reads CASSSLSGSGEQYF. For the CDR3, the DNA is TGTGCCAGCAGCTCCCTAAGCGGGAGTGGCGAGCAGTACTTC. The rearrangement links TRBV5-6 to TRBJ2-7, with 8 bases that match TRBD2. V trimming: 3 bases; J trimming: 6 bases; junction bases outside the gene matches: 8. The CDR3 has 14 residues. The germline V gene has CDR1 SGHDT and CDR2 YYEEEE.

Concerning this clone: A single base separates this from a much larger clone, so it may be a read error. The sample carries other DNA sequences with the same CDR3. The chain recombines TRBV30 with TRBJ1-5; TRBD1 aligns across 7 bases. The CDR3 length is 13 residues. Germline CDR1 is GTSNPN and CDR2 is SVGIG (reference sequence). The CDR3: CAWSHRGGQPQHF. The CDR3 DNA sequence: TGTGCCTGGAGTCACAGGGGAGGACAGCCCCAGCATTTC. Based on the CDR3 plus reference TRBV30 and TRBJ1-5, the full variable domain is SQTIHQWPATLVQPVGSPLSLECTVEGTSNPNLYWYRQAAGRGLQLLFYSVGIGQISSEVPQNLSASRPQDRQFILSSKKLLLSDSGFYLCAWSHRGGQPQHFGDGTRLSIL.

This rearrangement joins TRBV7-8 to TRBJ2-5, with 7 bases fitting TRBD2. V dropped 3 bases and J dropped 5; count of bases not matched to a gene: 9. The CDR3 loop spans 15 amino acids. Per the germline V gene, CDR1 is SGHVS and CDR2 is FQNEAQ. In DNA form, the CDR3 reads TGTGCCAGCAGCTTCTGGAGGGAGCGGGGCGAGACCCAGTACTTC. It translates to CASSFWRERGETQYF.